One and the same sample provided the 10 T cell receptor beta chains below, sequenced in a study of vaccination and CD4 T cells after COVID-19. Treatment here: approximately 10-day PBMC culture with coronavirus spike peptide pools or control peptides (ViraFEST assay). Sequencing of DNA taken from cultured CD4+ T cells relied on the Oncomine TCR Beta short-read assay. TCRdb reprocessed the PCR reads via MiXCR and lists one record per CDR3 protein. The data contain more than 10,000 distinct CDR3 sequences, 50% to 55% of them singletons. Their cognate antigens are unknown. This sample comprised cultured CD4+ T cells from blood, obtained after SARS-CoV-2 vaccination. Receptors originate from a human donor with COVID-19.

The rearrangement joins TRBV30 to TRBJ1-2; D unclear. The CDR3 sequence is 11 residues long. Germline CDR1 reads GTSNPN; CDR2 reads SVGIG (reference sequence). With 4 bases removed from V and 8 bases from J, the gap between germline ends came to 11 bases. CDR3 DNA: TGTGCCTGGACCCCCGAGTGGGGCTACACCTTC. Its translation: CAWTPEWGYTF.

This clonotype was seen just once. The genes are TRBV20-1 and TRBJ2-5; a weak D match, TRBD2 (6 bases). V shed 3 bases and J shed 5 bases, with 16 bases lying between them. Germline lookup yields CDR1 DFQATT and CDR2 SNEGSKA (reference sequence). The CDR3 has 14 residues. CDR3 sequence (DNA): TGCAGTGCTAGTGGGGCCAGGGCGGGGGAGACCCAGTACTTC. Protein sequence: CSASGARAGETQYF.

The chain is built from TRBV28 and TRBJ1-5, with D possibly matching TRBD1 (5 bases). V was trimmed by 2 bases and J by 6 bases, leaving 8 bases between them. The length of the CDR3 is 13 residues. The germline V gene encodes CDR1 MDHEN and CDR2 SYDVKM. Written as DNA, the CDR3 is TGTGCCAGCAGTTTAGTGGGGGGTCAGCCCCAGCATTTT. Protein sequence: CASSLVGGQPQHF. The full variable domain, completed using reference TRBV28 and TRBJ1-5, is DVKVTQSSRYLVKRTGEKVFLECVQDMDHENMFWYRQDPGLGLRLIYFSYDVKMKEKGDIPEGYSVSREKKERFSLILESASTNQTSMYLCASSLVGGQPQHFGDGTRLSIL.

This clonotype was detected a few times. The V and J genes are TRBV20-1 and TRBJ2-5, with 9 bases fitting TRBD2. The V gene end was trimmed by 1 base and the J gene end by 5 bases; junction bases not matched to a gene: 5. From germline, CDR1 is DFQATT and CDR2 SNEGSKA (reference sequence). CDR3 length equals 14 residues. For the CDR3, the DNA is TGCAGTGCTAGAGGGCGGGGGGGATTCGAGACCCAGTACTTC. It encodes CSARGRGGFETQYF.

V and J are TRBV27 and TRBJ1-6; D possibly corresponds to TRBD1 (5 bases). Germline CDR1 reads MNHEY; CDR2 reads SMNVEV (reference sequence). Trimming took off 5 bases at V and 12 bases at J, with 17 bases between the two ends. The CDR3 totals 14 residues. CDR3 DNA sequence: TGTGCCAGCAGTCCCAGTCCTGTTGGGGGACCCCTCCACTTT. Encoded protein: CASSPSPVGGPLHF.

This clonotype has a handful of counts. The CDR3 region has the DNA TGCAGTGCAACTCACCCCCCGGGGAACACTGAAGCTTTCTTT. This encodes CSATHPPGNTEAFF. The chain links TRBV20-1 to TRBJ1-1; D gene unclear. This CDR3 has 14 residues. Between the trimmed V and J ends, which lost 6 bases and 1 base, there was a span of 15 bases. The germline CDR1 and CDR2 sequences are DFQATT and SNEGSKA (reference sequence).

J is TRBJ1-1 and V is TRBV6-2 or TRBV6-3; D unclear. Germline V CDR1 and CDR2: MNHEY, SVGEGT. This CDR3 is 11 amino acids long. The V gene lost 8 bases and the J gene lost 3 bases, with 7 bases spanning the gap. CDR3 region: CASSVDTEAFF. In DNA, the CDR3 is TGTGCCAGCTCAGTGGACACTGAAGCTTTCTTT.

This clonotype was picked up a small number of times. V usage is TRBV19 and J usage is TRBJ2-5; 7 bases are shared with TRBD2. The CDR3 has 12 amino acids. V was pared by 5 bases and J by 9 bases, with 6 bases of the junction left unmatched. The V gene's germline CDR1 is LNHDA and CDR2 SQIVND (reference sequence). Here the CDR3 DNA reads TGTGCCAGTAGTTCTAGCGGCCAGGCCCAGTACTTC. Its translation: CASSSSGQAQYF.

V usage is TRBV7-2 and J usage is TRBJ1-2, with TRBD1 matching 9 bases. CDR1 and CDR2 (germline): SGHTA, FQGNSA. Trimming cost V 4 bases and J 8 bases; bases outside gene matches: 8. The CDR3 is 14 amino acids. The DNA for the CDR3 is TGTGCCAGCAGCTCCCGGGACAGGGTGGGAGGCTACACCTTC. Protein product: CASSSRDRVGGYTF.

This clonotype ranks as medium-sized. This rearrangement joins TRBV20-1 to TRBJ1-2; no clear D gene. Germline values: CDR1 DFQATT, CDR2 SNEGSKA (reference sequence). CDR3 size: 15 residues. Trimming cost V 6 bases and J 5 bases, with 22 bases left between them. The CDR3: CSAPPLAGGPYGYTF. The CDR3 coding sequence is TGCAGTGCCCCCCCTCTGGCCGGTGGGCCATATGGCTACACCTTC.